Presented here are 14 T cell receptor beta chains from one specimen sequenced in a study of blood T cell repertoires in COVID-19. Only in-frame clones appear in the TCRdb table, and some are missing; sequencing was by immunoSEQ multiplex PCR. The table records roughly 55,000 clones, roughly 87% of them present only once. Source material: peripheral blood. These TCRs come from an older woman with acute or convalescent COVID-19.

The V gene is TRBV5-1, the J gene TRBJ2-3; 7 bases agree with TRBD1. This CDR3 has 15 amino acids. Germline trimming cut 4 bases from V and 6 bases from J; bases unmatched to any gene: 11. The germline V gene has CDR1 SGHRS and CDR2 YFSETQ. The chain's CDR3 is CASSPRGLLGDTQYF. The CDR3 nucleotides are TGCGCCAGCAGCCCAAGGGGGCTACTGGGGGATACGCAGTATTTT.

The rearrangement joins TRBV6-5 to TRBJ2-2, with 7 bases identical to TRBD1. This CDR3 contains 15 residues. With 2 bases clipped from V and 6 bases from J, the junction kept 6 bases outside the gene matches. Germline lookup yields CDR1 MNHEY and CDR2 SVGAGI. The CDR3 sequence: CASSYHGTAAGELFF. The CDR3 region has the DNA TGTGCCAGCAGTTACCACGGGACAGCGGCCGGGGAGCTGTTTTTT.

This clone has just one count. The V call is TRBV19, the J call TRBJ1-5; possible D gene TRBD1, 6 bases. The ends were cut back, 5 bases at V and 2 bases at J, with 19 bases in the middle. The germline V gene encodes CDR1 LNHDA and CDR2 SQIVND (reference sequence). The CDR3 has 17 residues. The CDR3 sequence: CASSVIRGTIGNQPQHF. The CDR3 DNA follows: TGTGCCAGTAGTGTGATCAGGGGAACGATTGGCAATCAGCCCCAGCATTTT.

This chain links TRBV4-2 with TRBJ1-2; weak D call: TRBD1 (6 bases). From germline, CDR1 is LGHNA and CDR2 YNFKEQ. Trimming left V 5 bases short and J 5 bases short, with 15 bases between. The CDR3 contains 14 residues. CDR3 loop: CASSDGTRGYGYTF. The DNA of the CDR3 is TGTGCCAGCAGCGACGGAACCAGGGGTTATGGCTACACCTTC.

The chain uses TRBV18 and TRBJ2-7, with D possibly being TRBD1 (6 bases). The germline gives CDR1 KGHSH, CDR2 LQKENI. Trimming took off 0 bases at V and 0 bases at J, with 9 bases between the two ends. CDR3 length: 15 amino acids. CDR3 protein: CASSPPPGASYEQYF. The CDR3 DNA sequence: TGTGCCAGCTCACCACCACCAGGGGCCTCCTACGAGCAGTACTTC.

This rearrangement joins TRBV5-1 to TRBJ2-4, with D possibly TRBD1 on 6 matching bases. Germline V gene sequence: CDR1 SGHRS, CDR2 YFSETQ. This CDR3 has 15 residues. Trimming shortened V by 3 bases and J by 0 bases, and 10 bases separated the two germline ends. The CDR3 nucleotides read TGCGCCAGCAGCTACGTGGACAGAGCCAAAAACATTCAGTACTTC. It encodes CASSYVDRAKNIQYF. Filled out from reference TRBV5-1 and TRBJ2-4, the complete variable domain reads KAGVTQTPRYLIKTRGQQVTLSCSPISGHRSVSWYQQTPGQGLQFLFEYFSETQRNKGNFPGRFSGRQFSNSRSEMNVSTLELGDSALYLCASSYVDRAKNIQYFGAGTRLSVL.

This clone was observed a handful of times. V usage is TRBV10-3 and J usage is TRBJ2-3, with 9 bases matching TRBD2. This CDR3 region has 15 residues. V lost 3 bases to trimming and J lost 1 base; unmatched junction nucleotides: 2. Germline CDR1 reads ENHRY; CDR2 reads SYGVKD. The CDR3 is CAISETSGRTDTQYF. CDR3 coding DNA: TGTGCCATCAGTGAAACTAGCGGGCGCACAGATACGCAGTATTTT.

The CDR3 DNA is TGTGCCAGCAGCGTAGTACTTGCGGGGGGAACAGATACGCAGTATTTT. It translates to CASSVVLAGGTDTQYF. The chain joins TRBV9 to TRBJ2-3; 8 bases agree with TRBD2. The CDR3 runs to 16 residues. V shed 0 bases and J 3 bases; nucleotides not matched to a gene: 6. CDR1 and CDR2 (germline): SGDLS, YYNGEE.

The V and J genes are TRBV18 and TRBJ2-5; unclear D gene. V was clipped by 0 bases and J by 1 base, with 9 bases between them. This CDR3 has 15 amino acids. In germline, CDR1 is KGHSH, CDR2 LQKENI. CDR3 bases: TGTGCCAGCTCACCACCATCCCCGGGCCAAGAGACCCAGTACTTC. It codes for CASSPPSPGQETQYF.

The chain combines TRBV12-3 or TRBV12-4 with TRBJ2-2; D is unresolved. This CDR3 region has 13 residues. V was trimmed by 5 bases and J by 4 bases, leaving 8 bases between them. The CDR3 is CASSMFSTGELFF. The CDR3 bases are TGTGCCAGCAGTATGTTCTCCACCGGGGAGCTGTTTTTT.

The chain combines TRBV12-3 or TRBV12-4 with TRBJ2-7; D call uncertain. The CDR3 is made up of 13 amino acids. The V and J ends lost 6 bases and 7 bases respectively, with 16 bases between them. In nucleotides, the CDR3 is TGTGCCAGCAGCACTACCACTCCTGGGGAGCAGTACTTC. Amino acids: CASSTTTPGEQYF.

This clone was seen only once. This sequence joins TRBV5-1 and TRBJ2-3, with 10 bases fitting TRBD2. Germline values: CDR1 SGHRS, CDR2 YFSETQ. V shed 3 bases, J shed 6 bases, and the junction held 7 bases outside the gene matches. This CDR3 is built from 15 residues. The CDR3 here is CASSSASGGSDTQYF. DNA for the CDR3: TGCGCCAGCAGCTCGGCTAGCGGGGGATCCGATACGCAGTATTTT. Full variable domain (outside the CDR3, taken from reference TRBV5-1 and TRBJ2-3): KAGVTQTPRYLIKTRGQQVTLSCSPISGHRSVSWYQQTPGQGLQFLFEYFSETQRNKGNFPGRFSGRQFSNSRSEMNVSTLELGDSALYLCASSSASGGSDTQYFGPGTRLTVL.

This clone was found a few times. The chain joins TRBV5-6 to TRBJ2-2; tentative D call: TRBD2 (6 bases). The CDR3 is made up of 14 amino acids. The V and J ends lost 0 bases and 6 bases respectively, with 9 bases between them. Germline lookup yields CDR1 SGHDT and CDR2 YYEEEE. The CDR3 here is CASSLGTKAGELFF. As DNA, the CDR3 is TGTGCCAGCAGCTTGGGGACTAAGGCCGGGGAGCTGTTTTTT.

The chain links TRBV27 to TRBJ1-1, with D possibly being TRBD1 (6 bases). The CDR3 covers 14 residues. Germline V gene data show CDR1 as MNHEY and CDR2 as SMNVEV (reference sequence). Between the trimmed V and J ends, which lost 2 bases and 0 bases, there was a span of 7 bases. In DNA, the CDR3 is TGTGCCAGCAGTTTAAACAGGGTGAACACTGAAGCTTTCTTT. Translated: CASSLNRVNTEAFF.